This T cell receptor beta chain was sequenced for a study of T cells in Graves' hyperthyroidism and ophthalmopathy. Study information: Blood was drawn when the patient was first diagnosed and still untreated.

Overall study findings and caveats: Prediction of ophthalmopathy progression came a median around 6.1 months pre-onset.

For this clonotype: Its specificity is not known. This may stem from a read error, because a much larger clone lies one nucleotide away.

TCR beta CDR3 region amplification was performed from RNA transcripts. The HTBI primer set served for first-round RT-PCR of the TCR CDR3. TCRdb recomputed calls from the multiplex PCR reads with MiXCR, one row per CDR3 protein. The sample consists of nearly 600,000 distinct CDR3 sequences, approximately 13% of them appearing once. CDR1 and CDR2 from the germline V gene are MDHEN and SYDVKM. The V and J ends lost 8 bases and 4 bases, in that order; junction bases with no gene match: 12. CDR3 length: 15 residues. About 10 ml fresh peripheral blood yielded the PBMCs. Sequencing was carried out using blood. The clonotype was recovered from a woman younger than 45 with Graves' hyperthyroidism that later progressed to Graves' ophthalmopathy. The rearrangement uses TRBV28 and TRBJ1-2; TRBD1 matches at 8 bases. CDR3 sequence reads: CASLRYSGGSYGYTF. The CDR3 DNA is TGTGCCAGCCTCCGGTATTCAGGGGGCAGCTATGGCTACACCTTC.